This is a list of T cell receptor beta chains from one sample in a study of cytomegalovirus exposure and HLA in healthy donors. Method: immunoSEQ multiplex PCR; TCRdb's copy keeps in-frame clones and lacks some. This sample has about 220,000 clones, with around 88% found just once. The sample comprised PBMCs. The receptors come from a woman younger than 35 in good health and CMV-seronegative. Both conserved end residues are part of each CDR3. A D gene is named only where the DNA matches it firmly. Clone size is not always given. Where it is, it says once, few, many or a class for expanded clones.

abundance	v_gene	j_gene	d_gene	CDR3nt	CDR3aa
once	TRBV28	TRBJ2-1	NA	TGTGCCAGCAGTCCCCCCTCTAGCATCTCCTACAATGAGCAGTTCTTC	CASSPPSSISYNEQFF
NA	TRBV5-1	TRBJ1-5	TRBD1	TGCGCCAGCAGGTTATCGACAGGGGGCAATCAGCCCCAGCATTTT	CASRLSTGGNQPQHF
NA	TRBV7-9	TRBJ1-5	TRBD1	TGTGCCAGCAGCATTGCCAGGGGGAAGGGAGCGGGCAATCAGCCCCAGCATTTT	CASSIARGKGAGNQPQHF
NA	TRBV6-1	TRBJ2-7	NA	TGTGCCAGCAGTGAACGGGCCTACGAGCAGTACTTC	CASSERAYEQYF
NA	TRBV2	TRBJ1-4	NA	TGTGCCAGCAGTGAAGGGGCAGGGTTTAATGAAAAACTGTTTTTT	CASSEGAGFNEKLFF
NA	TRBV10-1	TRBJ2-2	NA	TGCGCCAGCAGGTACAGGGTGTTGAGCACCGGGGAGCTGTTTTTT	CASRYRVLSTGELFF
NA	TRBV5-1	TRBJ2-1	NA	TGCGCCAGCAGCACGGGAAGAGTGAGGTCTTACAATGAGCAGTTCTTC	CASSTGRVRSYNEQFF
NA	TRBV28	TRBJ2-7	NA	TGTGTTGTGGCGGGGATGACCTACGAGCAGTACTTC	CVVAGMTYEQYF
NA	TRBV27	TRBJ1-5	NA	TGTGCCAGCAGTTGGGTAACAGGCGAGGAGCCCCAGCATTTT	CASSWVTGEEPQHF
NA	TRBV2	TRBJ2-1	TRBD2	TGTGCCAGCAGCCCAACTAGCGGGAGGCGGTACAATGAGCAGTTCTTC	CASSPTSGRRYNEQFF
NA	TRBV2	TRBJ2-1	TRBD2	TGTGCCAGCAGTCCTCTAGCGGGATTCCATGACAATGAGCAGTTCTTC	CASSPLAGFHDNEQFF
few	TRBV30	TRBJ2-2	NA	TGTGCCTGGAGTGGCCTCACACGAACCGGGGAGCTGTTTTTT	CAWSGLTRTGELFF
NA	TRBV15	TRBJ2-3	TRBD2	TGTGCCACCAGCAGAGATCCCCCGGGACTAGCGGGATATGATACGCAGTATTTT	CATSRDPPGLAGYDTQYF
NA	TRBV27	TRBJ1-2	NA	TGTGCCAGCAGTCGGGACATCCCTAACTATGGCTACACCTTC	CASSRDIPNYGYTF
NA	TRBV7-2	TRBJ1-1	TRBD1	TGTGCCAGCAGCATACAGGGGAGGAACACTGAAGCTTTCTTT	CASSIQGRNTEAFF
NA	TRBV25-1	TRBJ1-1	NA	TGTGCCAGCAGTCTCGGGGTTGACACTGAAGCTTTCTTT	CASSLGVDTEAFF
NA	TRBV7-2	TRBJ1-2	NA	TGTGCCAGCAGCTTAGAACAGGGCTATGGCTACACCTTC	CASSLEQGYGYTF
NA	TRBV7-3	TRBJ2-1	TRBD1	TGTGCCAGCAGCTGGGACAGGGACAATGAGCAGTTCTTC	CASSWDRDNEQFF
NA	TRBV5-1	TRBJ2-7	NA	TGCGCCAGCAGCTTGGGCCAGGGGAACGAGCAGTACTTC	CASSLGQGNEQYF
NA	TRBV2	TRBJ2-5	TRBD2	TGTGCCAGCAGTGAGGGACTAGCGGGATGGACCCAGTACTTC	CASSEGLAGWTQYF
NA	TRBV29-1	TRBJ2-3	NA	TGCAGCGCTACGACGGGAAGCACAGATACGCAGTATTTT	CSATTGSTDTQYF
NA	TRBV10-3	TRBJ2-1	TRBD2	TGTGCCATGTCCGGGACTAGCGGGAGAAGGGCGTCCTACAATGAGCAGTTCTTC	CAMSGTSGRRASYNEQFF
NA	TRBV27	TRBJ2-3	NA	TGTGCCAGCAGTCAACTTATCACAGATACGCAGTATTTT	CASSQLITDTQYF
NA	TRBV4-2	TRBJ2-5	NA	TGTGCCAGCAGCCAAATATCGACAGGCCTACAAGAGACCCAGTACTTC	CASSQISTGLQETQYF
NA	TRBV5-1	TRBJ2-1	TRBD2	TGCGCCAGCAGCTATAGCGGGATCATGGGGAATGAGCAGTTCTTC	CASSYSGIMGNEQFF
NA	TRBV27	TRBJ1-1	NA	TGTGCCAGCAGCCCCTATACCAACAGTTATTACACTGAAGCTTTCTTT	CASSPYTNSYYTEAFF
once	TRBV6-4	TRBJ2-3	TRBD2	TGTGCCAGCAGTGATCGGGGGGGCACAGATACGCAGTATTTT	CASSDRGGTDTQYF
NA	TRBV9	TRBJ2-1	NA	TGTGCCAGCAGCGTAGAACGAGGGTCGGTGGAATGGAGGGGCAATGAGCAGTTCTTC	CASSVERGSVEWRGNEQFF
NA	TRBV5-1	TRBJ2-2	TRBD2	TGCGCCAGCAGCTTGGGAGGGACTAGCGCGAACAACACCGGGGAGCTGTTTTTT	CASSLGGTSANNTGELFF
NA	TRBV7-2	TRBJ2-5	NA	TGTGCCAGCAGCTCCACCCGGAGTTGGGTGGAGACCCAGTACTTC	CASSSTRSWVETQYF
few	TRBV29-1	TRBJ1-2	NA	TGCAGCGCTCTACCACCGGACAGTCTCTATGGCTACACCTTC	CSALPPDSLYGYTF
NA	TRBV28	TRBJ2-7	NA	TGTGCCAGCAGTTTATTGGGGACACAGGACTACGAGCAGTACTTC	CASSLLGTQDYEQYF
NA	TRBV6-1	TRBJ2-1	TRBD2	TGTGCCAGCAGTGAGGGACTAGCGCAGTTCTTC	CASSEGLAQFF
NA	TRBV11-2	TRBJ2-2	TRBD2	TGTGCCAGCAGCTCCTCCGGGACTAGCGGGAGGGCTAGCGGGGAGCTGTTTTTT	CASSSSGTSGRASGELFF
NA	TRBV6-6	TRBJ2-7	NA	TGTGCCAGCAGTTCCGGAGATTACGAGCAGTACTTC	CASSSGDYEQYF
NA	TRBV28	TRBJ1-2	TRBD1	TGTGCCAGCAGCCGGACAGGCTGGGACTATGGCTACACCTTC	CASSRTGWDYGYTF